The 25 T cell receptor beta chains presented below share a single source sample, sequenced in a study of OX40 agonist ivuxolimab in advanced cancers. Clones were sequenced by immunoSEQ multiplex PCR, and TCRdb holds only the in-frame ones, with some missing. The sample consists of some 31,000 clones, more than 75% of them appearing once. The material sequenced was CD4+ or CD8+ T cells sorted from blood, taken in a trial of the OX40 agonist ivuxolimab. Receptor source: an adult with an advanced solid tumor such as melanoma, head and neck, liver or kidney cancer.

The chain is built from TRBV7-9 and TRBJ2-3; D is unclear. The length of the CDR3 is 14 residues. Germline values: CDR1 SEHNR, CDR2 FQNEAQ (reference sequence). Deletions cut 5 bases from V and 3 bases from J, with 12 bases between. The CDR3 is CASSRSGSTDTQYF. In nucleotides, the CDR3 is TGTGCCAGCAGCCGATCGGGTTCGACAGATACGCAGTATTTT. Supplemented by reference TRBV7-9 and TRBJ2-3, the full variable domain reads DTGVSQNPRHKITKRGQNVTFRCDPISEHNRLYWYRQTLGQGPEFLTYFQNEAQLEKSRLLSDRFSAERPKGSFSTLEIQRTEQGDSAMYLCASSRSGSTDTQYFGPGTRLTVL.

The chain has TRBV6-1 and TRBJ2-7, with D uncertain. This CDR3 comprises 13 residues. Germline CDR1 reads MNHNS; CDR2 reads SASEGT. Trimming removed 4 bases from V and 3 bases from J, with 10 bases in between. The CDR3 DNA follows: TGTGCCAGCAGTGGAAGGGTCGACTACGAGCAGTACTTC. Translated: CASSGRVDYEQYF.

This chain uses TRBV2 with TRBJ1-4; the D is unclear. The CDR3 runs to 13 residues. The V and J ends lost 2 bases and 8 bases respectively, with 9 bases between them. Germline CDR1 and CDR2: SNHLY and FYNNEI. The CDR3, as DNA: TGTGCCAGCAGTGAATTTGACCTGGAAAAACTGTTTTTT. Protein: CASSEFDLEKLFF.

The J gene is TRBJ2-3, the V gene TRBV6-5, with a weak D call TRBD2 (6 bases). Trimming took off 0 bases at V and 8 bases at J, with 18 bases between the two ends. The CDR3 sequence is 16 residues long. Looked up from germline, CDR1 is MNHEY and CDR2 is SVGAGI. The CDR3 sequence: CASSYSVTGAGGTQYF. In DNA, the CDR3 is TGTGCCAGCAGTTACTCGGTAACAGGCGCCGGGGGTACGCAGTATTTT.

The V and J genes are TRBV7-9 and TRBJ1-1; D unclear. Trimming removed 5 bases at V and 4 bases at J, with 8 bases between. The germline CDR1 and CDR2 sequences are SEHNR and FQNEAQ (reference sequence). CDR3 length equals 12 residues. The CDR3 region has the DNA TGTGCCAGCAGCCCCTCCTCCACTGAAGCTTTCTTT. This encodes CASSPSSTEAFF. The whole variable domain, filled in from reference TRBV7-9 and TRBJ1-1, reads DTGVSQNPRHKITKRGQNVTFRCDPISEHNRLYWYRQTLGQGPEFLTYFQNEAQLEKSRLLSDRFSAERPKGSFSTLEIQRTEQGDSAMYLCASSPSSTEAFFGQGTRLTVV.

V and J are TRBV5-4 and TRBJ1-2; D is perhaps TRBD1 (5 bases). Between the trimmed V and J ends, which lost 5 bases and 4 bases, there was a span of 18 bases. The CDR3 covers 15 residues. CDR1 is SGHNT, CDR2 YYREEE, per germline (reference sequence). The CDR3 region has the DNA TGTGCCAGCAGTTCACCGCCCGGGGGTAGCTATGGCTACACCTTC. This gives the protein CASSSPPGGSYGYTF.

V usage is TRBV10-3 and J usage is TRBJ2-2, with D perhaps TRBD1 (6 bases). Between the trimmed V and J ends, which lost 5 bases and 1 base, there was a span of 14 bases. Germline V gene sequence: CDR1 ENHRY, CDR2 SYGVKD. The CDR3 consists of 16 residues. CDR3: CAISLDSVQNTGELFF. The CDR3 DNA follows: TGTGCCATCAGTCTGGACAGCGTTCAGAACACCGGGGAGCTGTTTTTT.

J is TRBJ2-5 and V is TRBV14; D is ambiguous. Trimming stripped 0 bases from V and 2 bases from J, with 13 bases between. Germline V gene data show CDR1 as SGHDN and CDR2 as FVKESK. CDR3 length equals 16 residues. The CDR3 DNA reads TGTGCCAGCAGCCAAGAAAGTCGGCTAACGCAAGAGACCCAGTACTTC. It translates to CASSQESRLTQETQYF.

The CDR3 bases are TGTGCCAGCAGCGTCGTGACAGGGCACGAGCAGTACTTC. It yields the protein CASSVVTGHEQYF. The gene calls are TRBV7-9 and TRBJ2-7, with TRBD1 matching 7 bases. V was pared by 5 bases and J by 5 bases, with 6 bases of the junction left unmatched. Germline CDR1 and CDR2: SEHNR and FQNEAQ (reference sequence). CDR3 size: 13 residues.

The rearrangement uses TRBV25-1 and TRBJ2-3; possible D gene TRBD2, 6 bases. V lost 5 bases to trimming and J lost 8 bases, with 20 bases between them. Germline values: CDR1 MGHDK, CDR2 SYGVNS. This CDR3 has 15 amino acids. DNA for the CDR3: TGTGCCAGCAGTCAAACTAGCTCTGGTGGCGTTACGCAGTATTTT. Protein product: CASSQTSSGGVTQYF.

The chain links TRBV15 to TRBJ2-7, with D perhaps matching TRBD1 or TRBD2 (6 bases each). CDR1 and CDR2 (germline): LNHNV, YYDKDF (reference sequence). There are 15 residues in the CDR3. V shed 3 bases and J shed 2 bases, with 14 bases lying between them. CDR3 loop: CATSRRDTLAYEQYF. Here the CDR3 DNA reads TGTGCCACCAGCAGGCGGGACACCTTAGCCTACGAGCAGTACTTC.

The chain carries TRBV10-3 and TRBJ2-2, with D unresolved. V lost 6 bases and J 5 bases, leaving 16 bases between the germline ends. CDR1 ENHRY and CDR2 SYGVKD come from the germline V gene. The CDR3 is 15 residues long. The CDR3 spells CAISVYTGRTGELFF. CDR3 in DNA: TGTGCCATCAGCGTATACACGGGTCGGACCGGGGAGCTGTTTTTT.

The genes are TRBV11-3 and TRBJ2-7; D not resolved. The CDR3 consists of 14 residues. From germline, CDR1 is SGHNT and CDR2 YENEEA. The ends were cut back, 5 bases at V and 3 bases at J, with 14 bases in the middle. The CDR3 region has the DNA TGTGCCAGCAGCGCCTCCCCCCGAAACTACGAGCAGTACTTC. Its translation: CASSASPRNYEQYF.

The chain links TRBV18 to TRBJ2-2, with TRBD2 identical over 10 bases. Germline V lookup: CDR1 KGHSH, CDR2 LQKENI. Trimming removed 3 bases from V and 7 bases from J; junction bases left unmatched: 8. CDR3 length equals 16 residues. The CDR3 DNA sequence: TGTGCCAGCTCACCGTACAGCGGGAGGGCAAGCGGGGAGCTGTTTTTT. Residues: CASSPYSGRASGELFF.

The table lists this clone with a few counts. The chain has TRBV5-4 and TRBJ1-1; a possible D gene is TRBD1 (5 bases). This CDR3 contains 14 residues. With 1 base removed from V and 4 bases from J, the gap between germline ends came to 11 bases. Germline V gene lookup returns CDR1 SGHNT and CDR2 YYREEE (reference sequence). CDR3 in DNA: TGTGCCAGCAGCTTGTACGGGGGAACCACTGAAGCTTTCTTT. Amino acids: CASSLYGGTTEAFF. The full variable domain, completed using reference TRBV5-4 and TRBJ1-1, is ETGVTQSPTHLIKTRGQQVTLRCSSQSGHNTVSWYQQALGQGPQFIFQYYREEENGRGNFPPRFSGLQFPNYSSELNVNALELDDSALYLCASSLYGGTTEAFFGQGTRLTVV.

The J gene is TRBJ2-1, the V gene TRBV7-9; D might be TRBD2 (5 bases). Trimming removed 2 bases at V and 8 bases at J, with 16 bases between. Germline-derived CDR1 and CDR2 are SEHNR and FQNEAQ (reference sequence). This CDR3 has 15 amino acids. The CDR3 here is CASSLSLSASYEQFF. The CDR3 DNA sequence: TGTGCCAGCAGCTTATCCCTCTCCGCTAGCTATGAGCAGTTCTTC.

The J gene is TRBJ2-2, the V gene TRBV10-2; 8 positions agree with TRBD2. The V gene's germline CDR1 is WSHSY and CDR2 SAAADI. CDR3 size: 14 residues. V lost 3 bases to trimming and J lost 7 bases; unmatched junction nucleotides: 4. DNA for the CDR3: TGCGCCAGCAGTGAAGCGGGAGACGTCGGGGAGCTGTTTTTT. It encodes CASSEAGDVGELFF.

This clone was recorded once. The V and J genes are TRBV6-5 and TRBJ2-7; TRBD2 might be the D (6 bases). Germline CDR1 MNHEY, CDR2 SVGAGI. The length of the CDR3 is 14 residues. V lost 5 bases and J lost 1, with 12 bases in between. CDR3 sequence (DNA): TGTGCCAGCAGTGAAGGAGGGCGGTCCTACGAGCAGTACTTC. Its translation is CASSEGGRSYEQYF.

The rearrangement joins TRBV5-1 to TRBJ2-5; D gene ambiguous. Germline CDR1 and CDR2: SGHRS and YFSETQ. The CDR3 extends over 11 amino acids. The germline V and J ends were trimmed by 0 bases and 7 bases, with 4 bases remaining between them. The CDR3 sequence is CASSLAVTQYF. CDR3 bases: TGCGCCAGCAGCTTGGCCGTGACCCAGTACTTC.

This chain links TRBV5-6 with TRBJ2-3; 7 positions agree with TRBD2. Germline CDR1 is SGHDT and CDR2 is YYEEEE. The CDR3 is made up of 14 amino acids. V dropped 1 base and J dropped 6; count of bases not matched to a gene: 5. DNA of the CDR3: TGTGCCAGCAGCTTGAGGACTAGTATGGATACGCAGTATTTT. Translated: CASSLRTSMDTQYF.

This rearrangement joins TRBV5-1 to TRBJ2-1; 9 nucleotides match TRBD1. Per the germline V gene, CDR1 is SGHRS and CDR2 is YFSETQ. The CDR3 loop spans 16 amino acids. The trim removed 0 bases at V and 8 bases at J, leaving 9 bases unmatched. The CDR3 region is CASSLEGTGRIDEQFF. The CDR3 nucleotides are TGCGCCAGCAGCTTGGAGGGGACAGGGCGTATCGATGAGCAGTTCTTC.

The genes are TRBV11-2 and TRBJ2-3; either TRBD1 or TRBD2 may supply D (6 bases each). This CDR3 has 17 amino acids. Germline lookup yields CDR1 SGHAT and CDR2 FQNNGV. V was trimmed by 5 bases and J by 1 base, leaving 19 bases between them. In DNA form, the CDR3 reads TGTGCCAGCAGCGTTCTGGGGGGCGGGCGCGGCACAGATACGCAGTATTTT. It yields the protein CASSVLGGGRGTDTQYF.

V is TRBV11-2 and J is TRBJ1-4; D possibly corresponds to TRBD1 (5 bases). Trimming removed 5 bases at V and 7 bases at J, with 17 bases between. The CDR3 contains 15 residues. Germline V gene lookup returns CDR1 SGHAT and CDR2 FQNNGV. CDR3 nucleotide sequence: TGTGCCAGCAGCGCCAATCCGGGGGAGGGTGAAAAACTGTTTTTT. This sequence encodes CASSANPGEGEKLFF.

With respect to this clone: The germline gene is not matched at one end of the junction; a read error may be the cause. V usage is TRBV7-7 and J usage is TRBJ2-7; D unclear. Germline V gene data show CDR1 as SSHAT and CDR2 as FNYEAQ (reference sequence). This CDR3 contains 15 residues. This CDR3 reads CASSLGHGVSYEQYF. In DNA form, the CDR3 reads TGTGCTAGCAGCTTAGGTCATGGGGTCTCCTACGAGCAGTACTTC.

This clone has only one observation. The chain carries TRBV10-3 and TRBJ1-2; D is unresolved. V lost 0 bases, J lost 3 bases, and 14 bases lay in between. In germline, CDR1 is ENHRY, CDR2 SYGVKD. CDR3 length: 16 residues. The CDR3 nucleotides read TGTGCCATCAGTGAGTCGATCGTTTCGGGAGACTATGGCTACACCTTC. Translated, it gives CAISESIVSGDYGYTF.